A selection of T cell receptor beta chains follows, all from one sample in a study of blood T cell repertoires in COVID-19. Only in-frame clones appear in the TCRdb table, and some are missing; sequencing was by immunoSEQ multiplex PCR. This table holds around 300,000 clones, roughly 90% found once. The sequenced material came from peripheral blood. These receptors were collected from a woman aged 30 to 39 with COVID-19, enrolled during active disease. Each CDR3 is given with its conserved first and last residue. The D gene is left open where the match is weak. For some rows the clone size is stated as once, few or many, or as a class when expanded; others skip it.

j_call: TRBJ2-2; d_call: .; v_call: TRBV5-1; clone_size: .; cdr3_aa: CASSWGGMNTGELFF; cdr3_nt: TGCGCCAGCAGCTGGGGCGGGATGAACACCGGGGAGCTGTTTTTT
j_call: TRBJ2-1; d_call: .; v_call: TRBV5-1; clone_size: once; cdr3_aa: CASSLEAELYNEQFF; cdr3_nt: TGCGCCAGCAGCTTAGAAGCGGAACTATACAATGAGCAGTTCTTC
j_call: TRBJ1-2; d_call: TRBD1; v_call: TRBV30; clone_size: .; cdr3_aa: CAWKPYRGRREGYTF; cdr3_nt: TGTGCCTGGAAACCATACAGGGGGCGTCGAGAGGGCTACACCTTC
j_call: TRBJ1-2; d_call: .; v_call: TRBV7-8; clone_size: .; cdr3_aa: CASSWGHNYGYTF; cdr3_nt: TGTGCCAGCAGCTGGGGGCATAACTATGGCTACACCTTC
j_call: TRBJ2-7; d_call: TRBD1; v_call: TRBV2; clone_size: few; cdr3_aa: CASSVRTGGPYEQYF; cdr3_nt: TGTGCCAGCAGTGTGCGAACAGGGGGCCCCTACGAGCAGTACTTC
j_call: TRBJ2-2; d_call: TRBD1; v_call: TRBV5-6; clone_size: .; cdr3_aa: CASSLLWGQENTGELFF; cdr3_nt: TGTGCCAGCAGCTTGCTCTGGGGACAGGAGAACACCGGGGAGCTGTTTTTT
j_call: TRBJ2-3; d_call: .; v_call: TRBV13; clone_size: few; cdr3_aa: CASSLFSSNLPDTQYF; cdr3_nt: TGTGCCAGCAGCTTATTTTCGAGTAACCTCCCGGATACGCAGTATTTT
j_call: TRBJ1-1; d_call: .; v_call: TRBV14; clone_size: .; cdr3_aa: CASSQRGGDTEAFF; cdr3_nt: TGTGCCAGCAGCCAACGTGGGGGGGACACTGAAGCTTTCTTT
j_call: TRBJ1-4; d_call: TRBD1; v_call: TRBV6-6; clone_size: .; cdr3_aa: CASSNTGTGREKLFF; cdr3_nt: TGTGCCAGCAGTAACACCGGGACAGGGCGTGAAAAACTGTTTTTT
j_call: TRBJ1-1; d_call: TRBD1; v_call: TRBV10-3; clone_size: few; cdr3_aa: CAITQDRTNTEAFF; cdr3_nt: TGTGCCATCACTCAGGACAGGACGAACACTGAAGCTTTCTTT
j_call: TRBJ2-5; d_call: TRBD2; v_call: TRBV6-5; clone_size: once; cdr3_aa: CASSLGLAPVETQYF; cdr3_nt: TGTGCCAGCAGTTTAGGACTAGCACCTGTAGAGACCCAGTACTTC
j_call: TRBJ2-6; d_call: .; v_call: TRBV27; clone_size: .; cdr3_aa: CASSSISSGANVLTF; cdr3_nt: TGTGCCAGCAGCTCCATCAGCTCTGGGGCCAACGTCCTGACTTTC
j_call: TRBJ1-1; d_call: TRBD1; v_call: TRBV6-1; clone_size: .; cdr3_aa: CASSEGTGNTEAFF; cdr3_nt: TGTGCCAGCAGTGAAGGGACAGGGAACACTGAAGCTTTCTTT
j_call: TRBJ2-7; d_call: TRBD2; v_call: TRBV2; clone_size: many; cdr3_aa: CASSPPLAGAHEQYF; cdr3_nt: TGTGCCAGCAGTCCCCCGCTAGCGGGAGCCCACGAGCAGTACTTC
j_call: TRBJ1-6; d_call: .; v_call: TRBV11-2; clone_size: .; cdr3_aa: CASSLGPGWKSPLHF; cdr3_nt: TGTGCCAGCAGCTTAGGTCCGGGTTGGAAGTCACCCCTCCACTTT
j_call: TRBJ1-5; d_call: .; v_call: TRBV11-3; clone_size: .; cdr3_aa: CASSLDRTRNQPQHF; cdr3_nt: TGTGCCAGCAGCTTAGACCGAACAAGAAATCAGCCCCAGCATTTT
j_call: TRBJ1-1; d_call: .; v_call: TRBV18; clone_size: .; cdr3_aa: CASSESLAGNTEAFF; cdr3_nt: TGTGCCAGCTCCGAGAGTTTGGCAGGGAACACTGAAGCTTTCTTT
j_call: TRBJ1-5; d_call: .; v_call: TRBV5-1; clone_size: .; cdr3_aa: CASSMDGEGQPQHF; cdr3_nt: TGCGCCAGCAGCATGGACGGGGAAGGTCAGCCCCAGCATTTT
j_call: TRBJ1-2; d_call: .; v_call: TRBV19; clone_size: .; cdr3_aa: CASSAEQLANYGYTF; cdr3_nt: TGTGCCAGTAGTGCCGAACAGTTAGCTAACTATGGCTACACCTTC
j_call: TRBJ2-4; d_call: .; v_call: TRBV29-1; clone_size: .; cdr3_aa: CSVLGEVPKNIQYF; cdr3_nt: TGCAGCGTTCTAGGGGAGGTGCCCAAAAACATTCAGTACTTC
j_call: TRBJ1-4; d_call: .; v_call: TRBV5-1; clone_size: .; cdr3_aa: CASSPQGFGEKLFF; cdr3_nt: TGCGCCAGCAGCCCTCAGGGGTTTGGCGAAAAACTGTTTTTT
j_call: TRBJ2-3; d_call: .; v_call: TRBV30; clone_size: .; cdr3_aa: CAWSPGVADTQYF; cdr3_nt: TGTGCCTGGAGTCCCGGTGTGGCAGATACGCAGTATTTT
j_call: TRBJ2-7; d_call: TRBD2; v_call: TRBV4-1; clone_size: few; cdr3_aa: CASSQEPSGITSYEQYF; cdr3_nt: TGCGCCAGCAGCCAAGAACCTAGCGGGATAACCTCCTACGAGCAGTACTTC
j_call: TRBJ1-1; d_call: TRBD1; v_call: TRBV6-2/TRBV6-3; clone_size: .; cdr3_aa: CASSYAGTGLMNTEAFF; cdr3_nt: TGTGCCAGCAGTTACGCCGGGACAGGGTTAATGAACACTGAAGCTTTCTTT
j_call: TRBJ1-1; d_call: .; v_call: TRBV13; clone_size: .; cdr3_aa: CASHGVRQGNTEAFF; cdr3_nt: TGTGCCAGCCATGGAGTCAGGCAGGGGAACACTGAAGCTTTCTTT
j_call: TRBJ1-1; d_call: TRBD1; v_call: TRBV27; clone_size: .; cdr3_aa: CASSGQGARKNTEAFF; cdr3_nt: TGTGCCAGTAGCGGACAGGGGGCGCGTAAGAACACTGAAGCTTTCTTT
j_call: TRBJ1-1; d_call: .; v_call: TRBV7-9; clone_size: .; cdr3_aa: CASSFSGGRGTEAFF; cdr3_nt: TGTGCCAGCAGCTTCAGCGGGGGGAGGGGCACTGAAGCTTTCTTT
j_call: TRBJ1-2; d_call: .; v_call: TRBV20-1; clone_size: once; cdr3_aa: CSAVIPGGYTF; cdr3_nt: TGCAGTGCCGTCATCCCGGGTGGCTACACCTTC
j_call: TRBJ2-1; d_call: .; v_call: TRBV9; clone_size: .; cdr3_aa: CASSGLFYNEQFF; cdr3_nt: TGTGCCAGCAGCGGACTTTTCTACAATGAGCAGTTCTTC
j_call: TRBJ1-2; d_call: .; v_call: TRBV3-1/TRBV3-2; clone_size: .; cdr3_aa: CASSQDNRGYGYTF; cdr3_nt: TGTGCCAGCAGCCAAGATAACAGAGGGTATGGCTACACCTTC
j_call: TRBJ2-2; d_call: .; v_call: TRBV9; clone_size: .; cdr3_aa: CASSVAGRTGELFF; cdr3_nt: TGTGCCAGCAGCGTAGCAGGGCGCACCGGGGAGCTGTTTTTT